This T cell receptor beta chain was sequenced for a study of T cells in localized non-small cell lung cancer. Regarding this clone: Its antigen is still unknown.

The CDR3 covers 13 residues. The J segment lost 7 bases and the V segment lost 9 bases, leaving 7 bases of the junction unmatched. Germline V lookup: CDR1 LNHDA, CDR2 SQIVND (reference sequence). Only in-frame clones appear in the TCRdb table, and some are missing; sequencing was by immunoSEQ multiplex PCR. The sample shows tens of thousands of clones, approximately 80% of them seen only once. Study conclusions and caveats: Longer overall survival associated with higher blood T cell density; shorter survival with higher adjacent-lung clonality. Adjacent uninvolved lung tissue had the highest T cell clonality, exceeding tumor. Detection in adjacent lung was observed for a median about 56 of the top 100 tumor clones. Heterogeneity stays possible, as sequencing covered only one tumor region.

This receptor was obtained from a female donor of 60 years or more with stage I lung adenocarcinoma. The chain links TRBV19 to TRBJ1-4; TRBD1 agrees at 8 bases. The sequencing used peripheral blood, collected before any cancer treatment. The CDR3 protein is CASDRGRGEKLFF. CDR3 coding DNA: TGTGCCAGCGACAGGGGAAGGGGTGAAAAACTGTTTTTT.